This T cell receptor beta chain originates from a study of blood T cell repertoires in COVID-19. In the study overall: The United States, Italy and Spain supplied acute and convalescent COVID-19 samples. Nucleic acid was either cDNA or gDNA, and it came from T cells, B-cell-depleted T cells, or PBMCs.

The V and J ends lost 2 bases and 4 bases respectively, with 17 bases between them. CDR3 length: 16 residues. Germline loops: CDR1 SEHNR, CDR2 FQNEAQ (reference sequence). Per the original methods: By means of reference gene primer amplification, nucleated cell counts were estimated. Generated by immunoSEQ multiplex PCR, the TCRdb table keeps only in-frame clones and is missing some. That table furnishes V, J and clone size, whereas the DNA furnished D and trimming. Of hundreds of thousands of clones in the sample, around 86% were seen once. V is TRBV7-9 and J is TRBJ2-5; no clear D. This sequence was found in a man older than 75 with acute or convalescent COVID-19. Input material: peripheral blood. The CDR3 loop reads CASSLMAVTRGETQYF. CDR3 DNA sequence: TGTGCCAGCAGCTTAATGGCTGTGACCCGAGGAGAGACCCAGTACTTC.